This entry lists 10 T cell receptor beta chains sequenced from one sample in a study of cytomegalovirus exposure and HLA in healthy donors. Both 60 Vbeta primers and 13 Jbeta primers went into the PCR. Data came from immunoSEQ multiplex PCR; TCRdb stores just in-frame clones and leaves some out. The data hold approximately 210,000 clones, with about four fifths observed a single time. Material: PBMCs. Receptors were obtained from a man aged 18 to 29 in good health and CMV-seronegative.

In DNA form, the CDR3 reads TGCGCCAGCCGAACCGGGACAGGGGGCTTGGATGAGCAGTTCTTC. Its protein product is CASRTGTGGLDEQFF. The chain is built from TRBV5-1 and TRBJ2-1, with 12 bases that match TRBD1. Germline V lookup: CDR1 SGHRS, CDR2 YFSETQ. V dropped 7 bases and J dropped 8; count of bases not matched to a gene: 10. The CDR3 has 15 amino acids.

As to this clone: The sample holds other DNA sequences that translate to the same CDR3. The chain couples TRBV4-3 to TRBJ2-7, with D possibly TRBD2 on 5 matching bases. Trimming cost V 0 bases and J 2 bases, with 11 bases left between them. Germline V lookup: CDR1 LGHNA, CDR2 YSLEER. This CDR3 has 15 residues. Here the CDR3 DNA reads TGCGCCAGCAGCCAAGATCGATCCGGGGCCTACGAGCAGTACTTC. Translation gives CASSQDRSGAYEQYF.

The V gene is TRBV19, the J gene TRBJ1-6; 9 positions match TRBD1. With 9 bases clipped from V and 9 bases from J, the junction kept 15 bases outside the gene matches. Germline loops: CDR1 LNHDA, CDR2 SQIVND (reference sequence). There are 16 residues in the CDR3. The CDR3 sequence is CASSETPGTGSSPLHF. The CDR3 DNA is TGTGCCAGCTCAGAAACCCCTGGGACAGGGTCTTCACCCCTCCACTTT.

The genes are TRBV6-5 and TRBJ1-2; D is ambiguous. Trimming removed 6 bases at V and 0 bases at J, with 11 bases between. The CDR3 is 14 amino acids. The germline gives CDR1 MNHEY, CDR2 SVGAGI. The CDR3 coding sequence is TGTGCCAGCAGGGAGTTACCCTCTAACTATGGCTACACCTTC. Its translation is CASRELPSNYGYTF.

The V call is TRBV5-4, the J call TRBJ2-1, with a weak D call TRBD2 (6 bases). The CDR3 length is 14 residues. V was trimmed by 4 bases and J by 6 bases, leaving 14 bases between them. The germline V gene has CDR1 SGHNT and CDR2 YYREEE (reference sequence). In nucleotides, the CDR3 is TGTGCCAGCAGCAAGGAGGGCCGAGCCAATGAGCAGTTCTTC. It specifies CASSKEGRANEQFF.

This chain connects TRBV5-4 to TRBJ2-1; D is perhaps TRBD2 (7 bases). The V gene's germline CDR1 is SGHNT and CDR2 YYREEE (reference sequence). The CDR3 is made up of 16 amino acids. V dropped 4 bases and J dropped 6 bases, with 20 bases sitting between them. The chain's CDR3 is CASSPVGGRVVNEQFF. The CDR3 DNA sequence: TGTGCCAGCAGCCCGGTCGGGGGGCGCGTGGTCAATGAGCAGTTCTTC.

The rearrangement links TRBV5-4 to TRBJ2-5, with 15 positions matching TRBD2. CDR3 size: 17 residues. Germline values: CDR1 SGHNT, CDR2 YYREEE (reference sequence). Losses at the gene ends were 0 bases for V and 4 bases for J; bases not matched to a gene: 4. CDR3 sequence: CASSLAGLAGGRETQYF. CDR3 nucleotides: TGTGCCAGCAGCTTGGCGGGACTAGCGGGGGGCCGAGAGACCCAGTACTTC.

The CDR3 loop reads CARSLAGEDYEQYF. CDR3 nucleotides: TGTGCCAGAAGCTTAGCGGGAGAGGACTACGAGCAGTACTTC. The rearrangement joins TRBV5-3 to TRBJ2-7; 8 nucleotides align to TRBD2. TRBV5-3 is an open reading frame, and its role is uncertain. This CDR3 comprises 14 residues. The trim removed 2 bases at V and 3 bases at J, leaving 4 bases unmatched.

The V and J genes are TRBV2 and TRBJ1-5; D is perhaps TRBD1 (5 bases). Per germline, CDR1 SNHLY and CDR2 FYNNEI. V was trimmed by 5 bases and J by 2 bases, leaving 7 bases between them. The CDR3 contains 13 residues. The CDR3 here is CASSQGGNQPQHF. The CDR3 DNA is TGTGCCAGCAGTCAGGGTGGCAATCAGCCCCAGCATTTT.

This sequence joins TRBV7-6 and TRBJ1-6, with 11 bases lining up with TRBD1. J gave up 13 bases and V 2 bases, and 16 bases lay outside the gene matches. The CDR3 spans 18 residues. CDR1 is SGHVS, CDR2 FNYEAQ, per germline. The CDR3 region is CASSLRVRDRGNVDPLHF. The CDR3 DNA follows: TGTGCCAGCAGCTTACGGGTGCGGGACAGGGGGAATGTAGATCCCCTCCACTTT.